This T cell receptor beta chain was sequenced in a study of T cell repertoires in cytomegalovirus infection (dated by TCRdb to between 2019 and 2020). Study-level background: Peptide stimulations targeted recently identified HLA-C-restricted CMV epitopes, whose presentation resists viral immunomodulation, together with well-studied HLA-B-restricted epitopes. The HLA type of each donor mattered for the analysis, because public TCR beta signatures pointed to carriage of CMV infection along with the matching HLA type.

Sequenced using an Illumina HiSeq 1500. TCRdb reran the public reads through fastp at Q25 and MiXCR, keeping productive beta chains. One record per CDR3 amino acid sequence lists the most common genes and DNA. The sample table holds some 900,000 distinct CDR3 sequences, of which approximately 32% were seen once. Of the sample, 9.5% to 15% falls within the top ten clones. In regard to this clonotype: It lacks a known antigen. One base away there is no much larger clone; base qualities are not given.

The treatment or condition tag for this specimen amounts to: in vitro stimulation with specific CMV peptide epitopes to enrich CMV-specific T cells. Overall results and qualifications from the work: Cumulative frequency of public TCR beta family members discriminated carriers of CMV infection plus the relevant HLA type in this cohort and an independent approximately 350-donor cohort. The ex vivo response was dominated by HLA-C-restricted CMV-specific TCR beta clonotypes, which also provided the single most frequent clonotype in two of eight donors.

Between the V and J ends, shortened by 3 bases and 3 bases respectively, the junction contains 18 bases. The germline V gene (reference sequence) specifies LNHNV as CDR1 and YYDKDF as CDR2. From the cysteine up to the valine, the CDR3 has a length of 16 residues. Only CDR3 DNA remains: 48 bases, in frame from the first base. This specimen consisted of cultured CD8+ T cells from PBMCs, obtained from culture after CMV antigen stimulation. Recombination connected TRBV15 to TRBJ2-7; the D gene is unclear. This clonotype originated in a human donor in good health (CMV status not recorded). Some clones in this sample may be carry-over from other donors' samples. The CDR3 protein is CATSSGFGGEGYEQYV. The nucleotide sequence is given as TGTGCCACCAGCAGCGGTTTCGGTGGAGAAGGCTACGAGCAGTACGTC.